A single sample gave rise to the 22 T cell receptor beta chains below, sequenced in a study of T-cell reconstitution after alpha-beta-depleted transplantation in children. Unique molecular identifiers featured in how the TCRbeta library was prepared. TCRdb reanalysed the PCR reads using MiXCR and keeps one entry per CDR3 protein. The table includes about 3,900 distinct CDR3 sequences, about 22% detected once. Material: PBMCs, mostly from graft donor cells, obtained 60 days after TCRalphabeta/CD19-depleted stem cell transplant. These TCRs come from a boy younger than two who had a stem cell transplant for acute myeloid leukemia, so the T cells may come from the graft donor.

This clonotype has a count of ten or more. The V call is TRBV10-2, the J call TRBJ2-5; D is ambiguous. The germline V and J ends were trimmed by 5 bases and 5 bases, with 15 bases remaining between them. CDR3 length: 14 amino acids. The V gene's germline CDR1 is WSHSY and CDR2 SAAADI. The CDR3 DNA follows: TGCGCCAGCAGTTATCTCAGTGAAAGGGAGACCCAGTACTTC. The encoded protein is CASSYLSERETQYF.

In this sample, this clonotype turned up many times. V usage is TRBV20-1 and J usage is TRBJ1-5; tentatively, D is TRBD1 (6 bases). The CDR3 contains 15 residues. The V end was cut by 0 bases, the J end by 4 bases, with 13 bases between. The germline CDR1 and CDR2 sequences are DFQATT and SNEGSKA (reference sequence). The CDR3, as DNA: TGCAGTGCTAGAGAGGGGGGCCTGGGGAATCAGCCCCAGCATTTT. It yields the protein CSAREGGLGNQPQHF.

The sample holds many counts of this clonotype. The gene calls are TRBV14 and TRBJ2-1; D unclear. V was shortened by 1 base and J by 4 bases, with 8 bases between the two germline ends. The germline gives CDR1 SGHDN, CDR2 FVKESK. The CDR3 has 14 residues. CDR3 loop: CASSQALGYNEQFF. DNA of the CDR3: TGTGCCAGCAGCCAAGCCTTGGGATACAATGAGCAGTTCTTC.

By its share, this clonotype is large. The CDR3 region is CASRPDPYSNQPQHF. Written as DNA, the CDR3 is TGCGCCAGCAGACCGGACCCCTATAGCAATCAGCCCCAGCATTTT. This sequence joins TRBV5-1 and TRBJ1-5, with D unresolved. Trimming took 5 bases from V and 0 from J, leaving 12 bases between them. CDR1 SGHRS and CDR2 YFSETQ come from the germline V gene. The CDR3 runs to 15 residues. The variable domain in full, completed from reference TRBV5-1 and TRBJ1-5, reads KAGVTQTPRYLIKTRGQQVTLSCSPISGHRSVSWYQQTPGQGLQFLFEYFSETQRNKGNFPGRFSGRQFSNSRSEMNVSTLELGDSALYLCASRPDPYSNQPQHFGDGTRLSIL.

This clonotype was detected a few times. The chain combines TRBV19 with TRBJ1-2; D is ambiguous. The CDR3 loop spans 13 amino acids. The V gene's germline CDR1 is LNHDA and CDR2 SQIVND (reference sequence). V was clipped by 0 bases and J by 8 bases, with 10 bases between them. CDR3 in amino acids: CASSIDIGSGYTF. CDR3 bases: TGTGCCAGTAGTATAGACATAGGGTCGGGCTACACCTTC.

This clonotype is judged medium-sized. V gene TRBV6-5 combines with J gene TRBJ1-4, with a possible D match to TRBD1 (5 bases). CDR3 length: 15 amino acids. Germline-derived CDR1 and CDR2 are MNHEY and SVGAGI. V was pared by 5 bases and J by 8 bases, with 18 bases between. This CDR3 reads CASSLGVRAREKLFF. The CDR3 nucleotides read TGTGCCAGCAGTCTAGGGGTGCGGGCCCGGGAAAAACTGTTTTTT.

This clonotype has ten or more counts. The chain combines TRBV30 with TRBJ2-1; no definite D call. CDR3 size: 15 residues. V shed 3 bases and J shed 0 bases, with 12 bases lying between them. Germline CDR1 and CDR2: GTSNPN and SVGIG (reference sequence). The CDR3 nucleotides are TGTGCCTGGAGGGACGCCCAGAGCTCCTACAATGAGCAGTTCTTC. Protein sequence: CAWRDAQSSYNEQFF.

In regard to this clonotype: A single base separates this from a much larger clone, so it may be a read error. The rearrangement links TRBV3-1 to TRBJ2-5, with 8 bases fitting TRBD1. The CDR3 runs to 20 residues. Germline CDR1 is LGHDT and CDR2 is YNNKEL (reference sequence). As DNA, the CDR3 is TGTGCCAGCTGCCAACCCGGACAGGGCGGGATGTTTGGGACGCGAGAGACCCAGTACTTC. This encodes CASCQPGQGGMFGTRETQYF.

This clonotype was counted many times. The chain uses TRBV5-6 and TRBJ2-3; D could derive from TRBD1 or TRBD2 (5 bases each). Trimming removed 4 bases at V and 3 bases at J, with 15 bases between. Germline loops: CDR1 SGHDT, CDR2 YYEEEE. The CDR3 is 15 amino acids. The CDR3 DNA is TGTGCCAGCAGCCCTACGGGGACGGGGACAGATACGCAGTATTTT. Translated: CASSPTGTGTDTQYF.

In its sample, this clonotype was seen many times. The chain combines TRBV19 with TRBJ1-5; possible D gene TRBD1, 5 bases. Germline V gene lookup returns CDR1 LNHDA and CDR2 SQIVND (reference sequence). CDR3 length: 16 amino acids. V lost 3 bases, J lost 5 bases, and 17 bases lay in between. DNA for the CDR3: TGTGCCAGTAGTATTTCGGCAGGGCGTTGGGATCAGCCCCAGCATTTT. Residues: CASSISAGRWDQPQHF.

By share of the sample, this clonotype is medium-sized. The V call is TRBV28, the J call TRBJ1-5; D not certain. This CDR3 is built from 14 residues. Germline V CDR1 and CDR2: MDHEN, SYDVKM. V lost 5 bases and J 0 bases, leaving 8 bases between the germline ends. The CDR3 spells CASSVVLSNQPQHF. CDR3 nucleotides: TGTGCCAGCAGTGTTGTCCTTAGCAATCAGCCCCAGCATTTT.

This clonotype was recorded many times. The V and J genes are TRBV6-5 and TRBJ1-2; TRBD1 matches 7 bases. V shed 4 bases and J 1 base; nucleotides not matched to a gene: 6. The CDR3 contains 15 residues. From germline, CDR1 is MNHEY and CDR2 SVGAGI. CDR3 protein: CASSSRTGLNYGYTF. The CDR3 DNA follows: TGTGCCAGCAGTTCCAGGACAGGTCTTAACTATGGCTACACCTTC.

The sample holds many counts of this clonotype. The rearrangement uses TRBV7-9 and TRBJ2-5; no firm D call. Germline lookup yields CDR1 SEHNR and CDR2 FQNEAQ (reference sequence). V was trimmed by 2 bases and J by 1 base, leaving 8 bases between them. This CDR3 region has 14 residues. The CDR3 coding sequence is TGTGCCAGCAGCTTACTTAACAGCCAAGAGACCCAGTACTTC. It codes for CASSLLNSQETQYF.

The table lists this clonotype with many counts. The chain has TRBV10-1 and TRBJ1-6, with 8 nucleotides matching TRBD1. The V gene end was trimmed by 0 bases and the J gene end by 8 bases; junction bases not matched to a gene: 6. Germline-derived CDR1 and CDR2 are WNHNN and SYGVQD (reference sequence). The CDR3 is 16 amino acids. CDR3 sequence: CASSESKTGVYSPLHF. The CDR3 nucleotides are TGCGCCAGCAGTGAGTCGAAGACAGGGGTATATTCACCCCTCCACTTT.

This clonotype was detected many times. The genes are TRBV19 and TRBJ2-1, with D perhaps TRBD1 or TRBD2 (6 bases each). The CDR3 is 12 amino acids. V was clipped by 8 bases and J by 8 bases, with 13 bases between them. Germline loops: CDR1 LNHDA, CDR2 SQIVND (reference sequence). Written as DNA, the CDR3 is TGTGCCAGTGGCAGGGGAGGCCATGAGCAGTTCTTC. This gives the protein CASGRGGHEQFF.

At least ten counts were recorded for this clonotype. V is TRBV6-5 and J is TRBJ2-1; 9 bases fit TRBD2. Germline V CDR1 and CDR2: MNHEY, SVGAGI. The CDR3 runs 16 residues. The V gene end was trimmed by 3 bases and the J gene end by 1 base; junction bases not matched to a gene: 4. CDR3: CASSYISGGSYNEQFF. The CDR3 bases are TGTGCCAGCAGTTATATTAGCGGGGGTTCCTACAATGAGCAGTTCTTC.

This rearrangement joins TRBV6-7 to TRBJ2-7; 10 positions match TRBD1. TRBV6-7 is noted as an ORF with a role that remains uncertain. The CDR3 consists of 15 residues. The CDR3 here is CGASYPGTGDYEQYF. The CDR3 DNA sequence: TGTGGGGCCAGTTATCCCGGGACAGGGGACTACGAGCAGTACTTC.

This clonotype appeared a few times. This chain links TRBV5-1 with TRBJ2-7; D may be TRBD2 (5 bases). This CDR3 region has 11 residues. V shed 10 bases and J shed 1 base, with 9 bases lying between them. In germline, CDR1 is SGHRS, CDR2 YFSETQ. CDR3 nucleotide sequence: TGCGCCCTACCGGGATCCTACGAGCAGTACTTC. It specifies CALPGSYEQYF.

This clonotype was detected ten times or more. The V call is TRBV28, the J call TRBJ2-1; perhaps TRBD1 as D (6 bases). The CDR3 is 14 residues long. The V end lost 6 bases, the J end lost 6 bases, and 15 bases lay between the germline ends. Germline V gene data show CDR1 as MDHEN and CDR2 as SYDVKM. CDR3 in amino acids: CASSPPQGSNEQFF. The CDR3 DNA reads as TGTGCCAGCAGCCCCCCCCAGGGGAGCAATGAGCAGTTCTTC.

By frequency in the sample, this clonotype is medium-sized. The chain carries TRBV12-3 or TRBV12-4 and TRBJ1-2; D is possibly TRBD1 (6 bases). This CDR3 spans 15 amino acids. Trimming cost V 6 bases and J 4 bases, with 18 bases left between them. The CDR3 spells CASSPEGGQAYGYTF. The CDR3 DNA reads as TGTGCCAGCAGCCCAGAGGGGGGGCAGGCCTATGGCTACACCTTC.

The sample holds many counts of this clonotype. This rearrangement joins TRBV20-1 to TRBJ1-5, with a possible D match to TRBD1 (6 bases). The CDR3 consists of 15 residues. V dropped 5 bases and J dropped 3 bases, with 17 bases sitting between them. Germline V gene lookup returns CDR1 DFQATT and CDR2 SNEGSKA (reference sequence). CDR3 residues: CSAFSTQGSNQPQHF. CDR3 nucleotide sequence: TGCAGTGCTTTCTCAACCCAGGGGTCCAATCAGCCCCAGCATTTT.

In DNA, the CDR3 is TGTAACATCTTGGGGGAGAACACTGAAGCTTTCTTT. Translated: CNILGENTEAFF. This chain links TRBV15 with TRBJ1-1, with TRBD1 as a possible D gene (5 bases). Germline assignment: CDR1 LNHNV and CDR2 YYDKDF (reference sequence). This CDR3 comprises 12 residues.